What follows describes a single T cell receptor (beta chain). These data come from a study of blood T cells in healthy people across ages. Whole-study context: T cells yielded about one barcoded beta molecule per two cells through template switching.

All donors came from Russia, were Caucasian and healthy, and spanned ages about 6 to 90. A second PCR, run for about 6 to 11 cycles, used a sample-barcoded 5' primer plus a J-beta primer mix. A template-switch adaptor containing 12 random nucleotides labeled each cDNA molecule. TCRdb passed the 5' RACE reads through MiXCR, listing each CDR3 protein once. Here the sample spans just over 1 million distinct CDR3 sequences, 45% being singletons. The germline V gene encodes CDR1 LNHNV and CDR2 YYDKDF (reference sequence). This CDR3 is 15 amino acids long. The V end lost 0 bases, the J end lost 5 bases, and 13 bases lay between the germline ends.

This sequence originates from a woman between 55 and 75 years old in good health. The chain has TRBV15 and TRBJ1-2; possibly TRBD1 for D (5 bases). Sequenced sample: blood. CDR3 loop: CATSRDVQGAYGYTF. Here the CDR3 DNA reads TGTGCCACCAGCAGAGATGTGCAGGGCGCGTATGGCTACACCTTC.